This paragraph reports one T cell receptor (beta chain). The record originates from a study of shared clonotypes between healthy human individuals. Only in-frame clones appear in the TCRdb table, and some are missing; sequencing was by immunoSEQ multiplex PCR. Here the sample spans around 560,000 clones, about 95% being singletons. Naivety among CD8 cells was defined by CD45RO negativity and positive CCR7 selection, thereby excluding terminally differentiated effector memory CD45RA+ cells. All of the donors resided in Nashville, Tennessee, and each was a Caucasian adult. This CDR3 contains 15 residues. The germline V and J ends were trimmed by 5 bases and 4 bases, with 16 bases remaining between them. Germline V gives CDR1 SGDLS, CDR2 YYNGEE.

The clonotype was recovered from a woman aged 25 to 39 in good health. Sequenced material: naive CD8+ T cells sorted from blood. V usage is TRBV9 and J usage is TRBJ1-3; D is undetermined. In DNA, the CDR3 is TGTGCCAGCAGACCCGGGGTCTCGGCGGGAAACACCATATATTTT. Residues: CASRPGVSAGNTIYF.